This is a list of T cell receptor beta chains from one sample in a study of OX40 agonist ivuxolimab in advanced cancers. The repertoire was sequenced with immunoSEQ multiplex PCR; TCRdb's copy has only in-frame clones and lacks some. Of over 85,000 clones listed, roughly nine tenths were seen once; the top ten hold 5.5%. Sequences were derived from CD4+ or CD8+ T cells sorted from blood, sampled in a trial of the OX40 agonist ivuxolimab. Receptors originate from an adult with an advanced solid tumor such as melanoma, head and neck, liver or kidney cancer. CDR3s include the opening cysteine and the closing phenylalanine or tryptophan. The D gene is left open where the match is weak. The size field is filled for only some rows; it gives once, few, many or a size class.

cdr3_nt | cdr3_aa | v_call | clone_size | d_call | j_call
TGTGCCAGCAGCTTGGCGGGAGGTGGCTACACCTTC | CASSLAGGGYTF | TRBV5-4 | NA | NA | TRBJ1-2
TGTGCCAGCTCACCACCTTTTATTCCGGGGATGGCTTTCTTT | CASSPPFIPGMAFF | TRBV18 | once | NA | TRBJ1-1
TGCAGTGCTAGGGACAGGGTTGAAGCTTTCTTT | CSARDRVEAFF | TRBV20-1 | NA | TRBD1 | TRBJ1-1
TGTGCCAGCAGCGATCGACTAGCCCCAGAACCGTTTAACACAGATACGCAGTATTTT | CASSDRLAPEPFNTDTQYF | TRBV14 | NA | TRBD2 | TRBJ2-3
TGTGCCTGGACTAGATTCGAGGAGACCCAGTACTTC | CAWTRFEETQYF | TRBV30 | NA | NA | TRBJ2-5
TGTGCCAGCAGGGGACAGGGGCTGGAGACCCAGTACTTC | CASRGQGLETQYF | TRBV6-1 | NA | TRBD1 | TRBJ2-5
TGTGCCAGCAGCTTGGCCGGCAGGGATACTAACTATGGCTACACCTTC | CASSLAGRDTNYGYTF | TRBV5-5 | once | NA | TRBJ1-2
TGTGCCAGCAGTGAAGCCGGGACAGGCGCCTCTGGGGCCAACGTCCTGACTTTC | CASSEAGTGASGANVLTF | TRBV6-1 | NA | TRBD1 | TRBJ2-6
TGTGCCAGCAGTTCGACGGAGGGTACTGAAGCTTTCTTT | CASSSTEGTEAFF | TRBV2 | NA | NA | TRBJ1-1
TGTGCCAGCAGCTTTGACGCTAGCGGGCTGGTGGAGCAGTTCTTC | CASSFDASGLVEQFF | TRBV7-9 | NA | TRBD2 | TRBJ2-1
TGTGCCTGGAGTTTTAATCAGGGCACAGATACGCAGTATTTT | CAWSFNQGTDTQYF | TRBV30 | NA | NA | TRBJ2-3
TGTGCCAGCAGCCAAGATCTATGGGACTATGGCTACACCTTC | CASSQDLWDYGYTF | TRBV14 | once | NA | TRBJ1-2
TGTGCCAGTACCTTACAGACAGGGTCGGTTGGTGGCTACACCTTC | CASTLQTGSVGGYTF | TRBV19 | NA | TRBD1 | TRBJ1-2
TGTGCCAGCAGCACATTTAGACAGGGTCTATATGGCTACACCTTC | CASSTFRQGLYGYTF | TRBV7-2 | NA | TRBD1 | TRBJ1-2
TGTGCCAGCAGCTTAGATTCCGGGACAGGGGACACTGAAGCTTTCTTT | CASSLDSGTGDTEAFF | TRBV7-2 | NA | TRBD1 | TRBJ1-1
TGTGCCAGCAGTTCACAGGGCTCAGATACGCAGTATTTT | CASSSQGSDTQYF | TRBV6-6 | NA | NA | TRBJ2-3
TGTGCCAGCAGGACAGGGGAAGGGAACTATGGCTACACCTTC | CASRTGEGNYGYTF | TRBV6-5 | NA | TRBD1 | TRBJ1-2
TGTGCCAGCAGCTCATATGGTGTAGGGGGCAGGGGAAATGAGCAGTTCTTC | CASSSYGVGGRGNEQFF | TRBV7-2 | NA | TRBD1 | TRBJ2-1